This T cell receptor (beta chain) originates from a study of graft-versus-host responses after intestinal transplantation. Study-wide background: Uniformly, recipients were administered anti-thymocyte globulin induction with subsequent tacrolimus and steroids for 3 to 4 years.

Here immunoSEQ multiplex PCR was the method, and the copy in TCRdb shows in-frame clones only, minus some. Among 100,000 to 120,000 clones listed, roughly 95% were seen once. Points on this clone: Its matching antigen is unknown.

Germline V gives CDR1 GTSNPN, CDR2 SVGIG (reference sequence). Trimming shortened V by 1 base and J by 8 bases, and 17 bases separated the two germline ends. The CDR3 extends over 14 amino acids. The study, taken as a whole, reports: Declines in HvG clones occurring early post-transplant were associated with peak circulating GvH clone levels. GvH clones detected in recipient marrow included some appearing first in ileum or blood.

The sequencing used unstimulated CD8+ T cells sorted from spleen or lymph node cells, collected before intestinal transplant. The rearrangement uses TRBV30 and TRBJ1-1; a possible D gene is TRBD1 (6 bases). The origin of this receptor is a human donor who received an intestinal transplant. The CDR3 reads CAWSGGQAGPEAFF. The CDR3 DNA reads as TGTGCCTGGAGTGGGGGACAAGCCGGCCCCGAAGCTTTCTTT. Using reference TRBV30 and TRBJ1-1 for the parts outside the CDR3, the full variable domain is SQTIHQWPATLVQPVGSPLSLECTVEGTSNPNLYWYRQAAGRGLQLLFYSVGIGQISSEVPQNLSASRPQDRQFILSSKKLLLSDSGFYLCAWSGGQAGPEAFFGQGTRLTVV.